This T cell receptor (beta chain) was profiled in a study of shared clonotypes between healthy human individuals. The CD4+ fraction was divided into a CD45RA+ naive subset and a CD45RA-negative memory subset. V dropped 6 bases and J dropped 0 bases, with 8 bases sitting between them. This CDR3 has 13 amino acids. The germline V gene has CDR1 MDHEN and CDR2 SYDVKM. Deep was the level at which the assay was run. The assay was immunoSEQ multiplex PCR, and TCRdb's table has in-frame clones only and misses some. The sample carries approximately 2,000,000 clones, about nine tenths recorded once. A single count supports this clone.

The sequencing sample was made of naive CD4+ T cells from PBMCs. As for subset: CD45RA+ positively selected. The chain couples TRBV28 to TRBJ1-1; D is ambiguous. The clonotype comes from a man younger than 35 in good health. Some clones in this sample may be carry-over from other donors' samples. CDR3 protein: CASRVLMNTEAFF. The CDR3, as DNA: TGTGCCAGCAGAGTACTCATGAACACTGAAGCTTTCTTT. Complete variable domain (other parts from reference TRBV28 and TRBJ1-1): DVKVTQSSRYLVKRTGEKVFLECVQDMDHENMFWYRQDPGLGLRLIYFSYDVKMKEKGDIPEGYSVSREKKERFSLILESASTNQTSMYLCASRVLMNTEAFFGQGTRLTVV.